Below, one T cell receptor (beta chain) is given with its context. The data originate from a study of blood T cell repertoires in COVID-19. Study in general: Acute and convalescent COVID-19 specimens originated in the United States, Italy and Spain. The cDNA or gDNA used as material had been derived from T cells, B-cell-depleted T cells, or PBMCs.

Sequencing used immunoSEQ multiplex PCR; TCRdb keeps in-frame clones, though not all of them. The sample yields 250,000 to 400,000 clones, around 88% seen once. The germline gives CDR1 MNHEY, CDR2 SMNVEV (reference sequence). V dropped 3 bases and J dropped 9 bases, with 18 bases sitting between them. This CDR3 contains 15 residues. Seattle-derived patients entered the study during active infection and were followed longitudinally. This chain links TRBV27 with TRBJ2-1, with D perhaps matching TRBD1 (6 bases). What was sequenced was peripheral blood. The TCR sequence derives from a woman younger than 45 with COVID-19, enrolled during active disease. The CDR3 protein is CASSFGGTPYGEQFF. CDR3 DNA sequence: TGTGCCAGCAGTTTCGGTGGGACACCGTACGGTGAGCAGTTCTTC.